These 27 T cell receptor beta chains originate from one sample sequenced in a study of radiotherapy plus CTLA-4 blockade in lung cancer. Profiling relied on immunoSEQ multiplex PCR, and the TCRdb table lists in-frame clones only, not all of them. The data contain about 49,000 clones, about 88% of them seen just once; the ten biggest clones take up roughly 26%. This specimen was peripheral blood, taken from a patient treated with radiotherapy plus ipilimumab. The receptors stem from a human donor with non-small cell lung cancer whose response to radiotherapy plus ipilimumab could not be evaluated.

V gene TRBV6-6 combines with J gene TRBJ2-3; 8 nucleotides align to TRBD2. Germline trimming cut 0 bases from V and 2 bases from J; bases unmatched to any gene: 4. Germline lookup yields CDR1 MNHNY and CDR2 SVGAGI (reference sequence). The CDR3 runs to 16 residues. The DNA for the CDR3 is TGTGCCAGCAGTTACTCCGGGGGGGGGTACACAGATACGCAGTATTTT. This translates into CASSYSGGGYTDTQYF.

The chain recombines TRBV4-3 with TRBJ2-7, with a possible D match to TRBD1 (5 bases). With 1 base removed from V and 2 bases from J, the gap between germline ends came to 12 bases. Germline assignment: CDR1 LGHNA and CDR2 YSLEER. CDR3 length: 15 residues. CDR3 residues: CASSQGAGNPYEQYF. DNA for the CDR3: TGCGCCAGCAGCCAAGGGGCAGGGAATCCCTACGAGCAGTACTTC.

The rearrangement links TRBV19 to TRBJ2-7, with D unresolved. CDR3 length: 14 amino acids. Per the germline V gene, CDR1 is LNHDA and CDR2 is SQIVND (reference sequence). With 1 base removed from V and 3 bases from J, the gap between germline ends came to 10 bases. CDR3 loop: CASSIGYGDYEQYF. Written as DNA, the CDR3 is TGTGCCAGTAGTATAGGGTACGGTGACTACGAGCAGTACTTC.

The chain is built from TRBV5-1 and TRBJ2-2, with no clear D. The CDR3 totals 12 residues. Germline CDR1 SGHRS, CDR2 YFSETQ. Trimming stripped 3 bases from V and 9 bases from J, with 9 bases between. The CDR3 here is CASSSGGRELFF. Here the CDR3 DNA reads TGCGCCAGCAGCTCCGGTGGTCGGGAGCTGTTTTTT.

This clone occurred a few times. The chain recombines TRBV4-3 with TRBJ2-7; possible D gene TRBD1, 5 bases. V lost 0 bases and J lost 3, with 15 bases in between. The CDR3 runs to 16 residues. Per the germline V gene, CDR1 is LGHNA and CDR2 is YSLEER. The CDR3 DNA is TGCGCCAGCAGCCAAGAAACGACAGCACAAGACTACGAGCAGTACTTC. This sequence encodes CASSQETTAQDYEQYF.

The J gene is TRBJ2-1, the V gene TRBV7-9; D might be TRBD2 (5 bases). The CDR3 sequence is 15 residues long. CDR1 and CDR2 from the germline V gene are SEHNR and FQNEAQ (reference sequence). Trimming removed 4 bases from V and 0 bases from J, with 10 bases in between. The CDR3 is CASSSSGDSYNEQFF. The CDR3 region has the DNA TGTGCCAGCAGCTCAAGCGGTGACTCCTACAATGAGCAGTTCTTC.

The chain couples TRBV19 to TRBJ1-5, with 9 bases that match TRBD1. V lost 3 bases and J lost 7; bases outside the gene matches: 7. The CDR3 extends over 15 amino acids. CDR1 is LNHDA, CDR2 SQIVND, per germline (reference sequence). The CDR3 DNA follows: TGTGCCAGTAGTATGGACAGACAGGGGGGGCAGCCCCAGCATTTT. This translates into CASSMDRQGGQPQHF.

This clone was counted a single time. This chain uses TRBV7-3 with TRBJ2-1; D uncertain. The germline V gene encodes CDR1 SGHTA and CDR2 FQGTGA. Trimming left V 5 bases short and J 6 bases short, with 11 bases between. CDR3 size: 13 residues. Here the CDR3 reads CASSGDPRNEQFF. DNA for the CDR3: TGTGCCAGCAGCGGAGACCCTCGCAATGAGCAGTTCTTC.

The chain has TRBV2 and TRBJ1-6; D is possibly TRBD1 (5 bases). V was pared by 8 bases and J by 8 bases, with 16 bases between. Germline-derived CDR1 and CDR2 are SNHLY and FYNNEI. The CDR3 consists of 14 residues. CDR3 region: CASYFGTLDSPLHF. The CDR3 DNA reads TGTGCCAGCTATTTTGGGACTTTAGATTCACCCCTCCACTTT.

This sequence joins TRBV2 and TRBJ1-6; D gene ambiguous. Germline-derived CDR1 and CDR2 are SNHLY and FYNNEI. The V gene lost 3 bases and the J gene lost 6 bases, with 12 bases spanning the gap. The CDR3 runs 15 residues. The CDR3 DNA reads TGTGCCAGCAGTGACGGGGAGAAAACTAATTCACCCCTCCACTTT. Amino acid sequence: CASSDGEKTNSPLHF. Full variable domain (remainder filled in from reference TRBV2 and TRBJ1-6): EPEVTQTPSHQVTQMGQEVILRCVPISNHLYFYWYRQILGQKVEFLVSFYNNEISEKSEIFDDQFSVERPDGSNFTLKIRSTKLEDSAMYFCASSDGEKTNSPLHFGNGTRLTVT.

The genes are TRBV5-4 and TRBJ2-2, with a possible D match to TRBD1 (5 bases). The ends were cut back, 4 bases at V and 6 bases at J, with 10 bases in the middle. The germline V gene has CDR1 SGHNT and CDR2 YYREEE (reference sequence). The CDR3 is 13 amino acids. The CDR3: CASSQGYSGELFF. The CDR3 DNA is TGTGCCAGCAGCCAGGGATATTCCGGGGAGCTGTTTTTT.

The chain couples TRBV9 to TRBJ2-6, with D tentatively TRBD1 (6 bases). The V and J ends lost 7 bases and 1 base respectively, with 15 bases between them. The CDR3 loop spans 16 amino acids. Germline CDR1 SGDLS, CDR2 YYNGEE. The CDR3 DNA is TGTGCCAGCCGGCGTGGGGGCGAATCTGGGGCCAACGTCCTGACTTTC. It is translated as CASRRGGESGANVLTF.

A few counts support this clone. The chain recombines TRBV11-2 with TRBJ2-7; 8 nucleotides align to TRBD2. The CDR3 loop spans 14 amino acids. Germline loops: CDR1 SGHAT, CDR2 FQNNGV. Trimming at V came to 6 bases and at J to 3 bases, leaving 7 bases not matched to a gene. CDR3 protein: CASRPGTRLYEQYF. CDR3 bases: TGTGCCAGCAGGCCCGGGACTAGACTCTACGAGCAGTACTTC.

The chain couples TRBV28 to TRBJ2-3; 8 bases agree with TRBD2. Germline loops: CDR1 MDHEN, CDR2 SYDVKM. J was trimmed by 2 bases and V by 3 bases; bases with no gene match: 16. CDR3 length equals 19 residues. The CDR3 nucleotides are TGTGCCAGCAGTTTCATGGGGCTAGGGCTAGCGGGCTCCACAGATACGCAGTATTTT. Amino acids: CASSFMGLGLAGSTDTQYF.

The chain couples TRBV5-4 to TRBJ2-3; maybe TRBD1 (5 bases). Germline values: CDR1 SGHNT, CDR2 YYREEE (reference sequence). This CDR3 region has 15 residues. Trimming removed 0 bases from V and 0 bases from J, with 8 bases in between. The CDR3 nucleotides are TGTGCCAGCAGCTTGGGGGGCGTGAGCACAGATACGCAGTATTTT. Protein product: CASSLGGVSTDTQYF.

The chain employs TRBV7-9 and TRBJ2-5; D not certain. This CDR3 has 13 residues. Germline V gene lookup returns CDR1 SEHNR and CDR2 FQNEAQ (reference sequence). The ends were cut back, 11 bases at V and 4 bases at J, with 17 bases in the middle. The CDR3, as DNA: TGTGCCGTTAAACCAGGCACAATAGAGACCCAGTACTTC. Its translation is CAVKPGTIETQYF.

The rearrangement uses TRBV5-5 and TRBJ2-7, with TRBD1 matching over 7 bases. CDR3 length equals 13 residues. Trimming at V came to 3 bases and at J to 2 bases, leaving 2 bases not matched to a gene. Per the germline V gene, CDR1 is SGHKS and CDR2 is YYEKEE (reference sequence). The CDR3 DNA reads TGTGCCAGCAGCTACGGACAGGCCTACGAGCAGTACTTC. As protein: CASSYGQAYEQYF.

V is TRBV19 and J is TRBJ1-1; D possibly corresponds to TRBD1 (5 bases). This CDR3 region has 15 residues. Per the germline V gene, CDR1 is LNHDA and CDR2 is SQIVND (reference sequence). V was cut by 5 bases and J by 5 bases, with 18 bases left in between. The CDR3 sequence: CASSRQGLGKTEAFF. CDR3 bases: TGTGCCAGTAGTCGGCAGGGTCTTGGGAAAACTGAAGCTTTCTTT. The whole variable domain, remainder taken from reference TRBV19 and TRBJ1-1, is DGGITQSPKYLFRKEGQNVTLSCEQNLNHDAMYWYRQDPGQGLRLIYYSQIVNDFQKGDIAEGYSVSREKKESFPLTVTSAQKNPTAFYLCASSRQGLGKTEAFFGQGTRLTVV.

The rearrangement joins TRBV2 to TRBJ1-2; 8 bases are shared with TRBD1. The CDR3 sequence is 15 residues long. V shed 7 bases, J shed 4 bases, and the junction held 11 bases outside the gene matches. Per the germline V gene, CDR1 is SNHLY and CDR2 is FYNNEI. CDR3 sequence: CASTVSSTGVYGYTF. The CDR3 DNA sequence: TGTGCCAGCACTGTATCATCGACAGGGGTCTATGGCTACACCTTC.

J is TRBJ2-7 and V is TRBV27; 13 bases map to TRBD2. Germline values: CDR1 MNHEY, CDR2 SMNVEV (reference sequence). The V segment lost 2 bases and the J segment 3 bases; nucleotides outside the gene matches: 4. The CDR3 is made up of 16 amino acids. The CDR3 DNA sequence: TGTGCCAGCAGTTTAGGCGGGACTAGCGGGATCTACGAGCAGTACTTC. Its protein is CASSLGGTSGIYEQYF.

V gene TRBV29-1 combines with J gene TRBJ2-2, with 7 bases that match TRBD1. The CDR3 spans 14 residues. Germline V gives CDR1 SQVTM, CDR2 ANQGSEA. The trim removed 6 bases at V and 1 base at J, leaving 5 bases unmatched. The CDR3: CSVLDRVNTGELFF. CDR3 DNA: TGCAGCGTCCTCGACAGGGTGAACACCGGGGAGCTGTTTTTT.

The chain joins TRBV19 to TRBJ2-2; 15 nucleotides line up with TRBD2. With V trimmed by 7 bases and J by 7 bases, 7 bases remained unmatched. Germline CDR1 is LNHDA and CDR2 is SQIVND (reference sequence). The CDR3 has 16 residues. CDR3 DNA: TGTGCCAGTAAGGGGACTAGCGGGAGGAAAGGCGGGGAGCTGTTTTTT. Its translation: CASKGTSGRKGGELFF.

J is TRBJ2-5 and V is TRBV18, with 9 bases identical to TRBD1. Germline V CDR1 and CDR2: KGHSH, LQKENI. The CDR3 contains 17 residues. V was pared by 1 base and J by 1 base, with 7 bases of the junction left unmatched. In DNA form, the CDR3 reads TGTGCCAGCTCACCACTACAGGGGGCGAGAATCCAAGAGACCCAGTACTTC. Translating it yields CASSPLQGARIQETQYF.

The chain is built from TRBV7-8 and TRBJ1-1, with a weak D call TRBD1 (6 bases). The CDR3 sequence is 14 residues long. Trimming cost V 5 bases and J 0 bases, with 10 bases left between them. Germline V gene data show CDR1 as SGHVS and CDR2 as FQNEAQ. The CDR3 DNA follows: TGTGCCAGCAGCCTGGGACACCTGAACACTGAAGCTTTCTTT. It codes for CASSLGHLNTEAFF. Combining the CDR3 with reference TRBV7-8 and TRBJ1-1 gives the whole variable domain GAGVSQSPRYKVAKRGQDVALRCDPISGHVSLFWYQQALGQGPEFLTYFQNEAQLDKSGLPSDRFFAERPEGSVSTLKIQRTQQEDSAVYLCASSLGHLNTEAFFGQGTRLTVV.

The V call is TRBV27, the J call TRBJ2-2; D gene ambiguous. V lost 7 bases and J lost 2, with 8 bases in between. CDR3 size: 13 residues. CDR1 is MNHEY, CDR2 SMNVEV, per germline (reference sequence). The CDR3 coding sequence is TGTGCCAGCACCTCCTTAAACACCGGGGAGCTGTTTTTT. Amino acid sequence: CASTSLNTGELFF.

This chain uses TRBV6-5 with TRBJ2-7; 9 bases fit TRBD2. The CDR3 extends over 14 amino acids. Per germline, CDR1 MNHEY and CDR2 SVGAGI. J was trimmed by 4 bases and V by 6 bases; bases with no gene match: 7. CDR3 sequence reads: CASRLAGALYEQYF. In DNA, the CDR3 is TGTGCCAGCAGGTTAGCGGGAGCCTTATACGAGCAGTACTTC.

The genes are TRBV19 and TRBJ1-1; weak D call: TRBD1 (6 bases). Germline V gives CDR1 LNHDA, CDR2 SQIVND (reference sequence). This CDR3 is built from 15 residues. V was pared by 4 bases and J by 1 base, with 13 bases between. The CDR3 sequence is CASSTQGSPNTEAFF. In DNA, the CDR3 is TGTGCCAGTAGTACACAGGGCTCCCCGAACACTGAAGCTTTCTTT.